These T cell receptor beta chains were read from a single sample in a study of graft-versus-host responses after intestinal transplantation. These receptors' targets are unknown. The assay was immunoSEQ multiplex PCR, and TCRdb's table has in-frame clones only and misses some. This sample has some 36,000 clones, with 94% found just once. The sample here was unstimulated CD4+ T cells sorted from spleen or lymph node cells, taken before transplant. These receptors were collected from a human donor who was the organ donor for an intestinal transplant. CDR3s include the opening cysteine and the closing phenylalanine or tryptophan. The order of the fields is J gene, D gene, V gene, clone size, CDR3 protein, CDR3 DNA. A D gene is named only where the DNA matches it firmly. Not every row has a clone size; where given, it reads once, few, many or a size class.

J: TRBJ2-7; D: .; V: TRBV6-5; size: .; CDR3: CASSYNQVKDAYEQYF; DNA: TGTGCCAGCAGTTATAACCAGGTGAAGGACGCCTACGAGCAGTACTTC
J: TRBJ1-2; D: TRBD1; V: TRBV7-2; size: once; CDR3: CASSLRKGQGNYGYTF; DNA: TGTGCCAGCAGCTTGAGAAAGGGACAGGGGAACTATGGCTACACCTTC
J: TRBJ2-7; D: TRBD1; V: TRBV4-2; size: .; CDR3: CASSQGPGQPSSYEQYF; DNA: TGTGCCAGCAGCCAGGGTCCGGGACAGCCTTCCTCCTACGAGCAGTACTTC
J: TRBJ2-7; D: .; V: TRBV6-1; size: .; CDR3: CASRLRRESYEQYF; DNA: TGTGCCAGTCGACTGCGACGTGAGTCCTACGAGCAGTACTTC
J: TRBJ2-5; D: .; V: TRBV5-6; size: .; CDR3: CASSLERTQYF; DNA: TGTGCCAGCAGCTTGGAAAGGACCCAGTACTTC
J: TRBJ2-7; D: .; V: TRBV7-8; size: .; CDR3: CASSLFYEQYF; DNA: TGTGCCAGCAGCTTATTTTACGAGCAGTACTTC
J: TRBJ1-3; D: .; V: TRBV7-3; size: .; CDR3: CASSRDNYSGNTIYF; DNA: TGTGCCAGCAGCCGGGACAATTACTCTGGAAACACCATATATTTT
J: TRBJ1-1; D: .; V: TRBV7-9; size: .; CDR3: CASIQGFENTEAFF; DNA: TGTGCCAGCATCCAGGGGTTTGAGAACACTGAAGCTTTCTTT
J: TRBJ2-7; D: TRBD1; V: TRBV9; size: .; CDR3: CASSVGTGGSYEQYF; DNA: TGTGCCAGCAGCGTGGGGACAGGGGGCTCCTACGAGCAGTACTTC
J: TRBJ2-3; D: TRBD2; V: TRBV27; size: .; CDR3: CASSSTTGTSGGKDTQYF; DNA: TGTGCCAGCAGCTCCACGACCGGGACTAGCGGGGGTAAAGATACGCAGTATTTT
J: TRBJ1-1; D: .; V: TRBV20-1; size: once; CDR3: CSARVHTEAFF; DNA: TGCAGTGCTAGAGTACACACTGAAGCTTTCTTT
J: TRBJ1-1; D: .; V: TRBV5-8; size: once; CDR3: CASSRPQGNLNTEAFF; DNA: TGTGCCAGCAGCCGGCCCCAGGGGAACTTGAACACTGAAGCTTTCTTT
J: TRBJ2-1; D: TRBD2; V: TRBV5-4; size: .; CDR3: CASSLVLADLLEQFF; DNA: TGTGCCAGCAGCTTGGTACTAGCGGACCTTCTTGAGCAGTTCTTC
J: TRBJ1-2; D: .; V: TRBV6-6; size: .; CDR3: CASSSRAGANYGYTF; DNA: TGTGCCAGCAGTTCCCGGGCAGGGGCTAACTATGGCTACACCTTC
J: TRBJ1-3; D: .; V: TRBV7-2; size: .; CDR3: CASKKGGSLSGNTIYF; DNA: TGTGCCAGCAAGAAAGGGGGTTCTCTCTCTGGAAACACCATATATTTT
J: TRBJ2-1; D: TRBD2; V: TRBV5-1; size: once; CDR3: CASSLFLRGGDNEQFF; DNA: TGCGCCAGCAGCTTGTTCTTACGGGGGGGGGACAATGAGCAGTTCTTC
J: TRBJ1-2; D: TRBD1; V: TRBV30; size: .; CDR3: CAWSTGGGAYGYTF; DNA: TGTGCCTGGTCGACAGGGGGCGGGGCCTATGGCTACACCTTC
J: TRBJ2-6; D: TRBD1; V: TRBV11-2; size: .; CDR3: CASSLRQGLSSGANVLTF; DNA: TGTGCCAGCAGCCTGCGACAGGGGTTAAGCTCTGGGGCCAACGTCCTGACTTTC
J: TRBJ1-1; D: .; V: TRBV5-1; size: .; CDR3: CASSLGQPNTEAFF; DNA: TGCGCCAGCAGCTTGGGACAGCCGAACACTGAAGCTTTCTTT
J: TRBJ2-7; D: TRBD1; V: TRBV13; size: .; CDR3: CASSLGRDRGTF; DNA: TGTGCCAGCAGCTTAGGCCGGGACAGGGGGACTTTC
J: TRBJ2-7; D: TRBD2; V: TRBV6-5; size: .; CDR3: CASSWTSGGAEQYF; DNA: TGTGCCAGCAGTTGGACTAGCGGGGGGGCCGAGCAGTACTTC
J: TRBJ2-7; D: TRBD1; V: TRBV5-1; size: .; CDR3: CASSSGGNYEQYF; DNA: TGCGCCAGCAGTTCAGGGGGTAACTACGAGCAGTACTTC
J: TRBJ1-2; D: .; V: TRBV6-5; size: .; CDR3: CASSPDGVGYGYTF; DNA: TGTGCCAGCAGTCCCGATGGGGTTGGATATGGCTACACCTTC
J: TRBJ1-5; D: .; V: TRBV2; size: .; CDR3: CASSGQVANQPQHF; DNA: TGTGCCAGCAGTGGGCAGGTTGCCAATCAGCCCCAGCATTTT
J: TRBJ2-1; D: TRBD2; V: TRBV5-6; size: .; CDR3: CASSSLLLTSGGSQRFF; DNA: TGTGCCAGCAGCTCCCTCCTACTGACTAGCGGGGGGTCCCAGAGGTTCTTC
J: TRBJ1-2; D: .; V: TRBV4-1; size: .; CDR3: CASIRDPGSHGYTF; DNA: TGCGCCAGCATACGAGACCCCGGCTCGCATGGCTACACCTTC
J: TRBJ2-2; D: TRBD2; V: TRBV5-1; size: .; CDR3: CASSVEGLENTGELFF; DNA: TGCGCCAGCAGCGTGGAGGGACTAGAGAACACCGGGGAGCTGTTTTTT
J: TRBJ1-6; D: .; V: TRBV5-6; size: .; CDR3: CASSPRLRRDSPLHF; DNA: TGTGCCAGCAGCCCCCGTCTCCGGAGGGATTCACCCCTCCACTTT
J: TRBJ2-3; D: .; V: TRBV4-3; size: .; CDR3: CASSQEKAGDTQYF; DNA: TGCGCCAGCAGCCAAGAAAAGGCCGGCGATACGCAGTATTTT
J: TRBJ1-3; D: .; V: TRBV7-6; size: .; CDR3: CASSPHVRDSPGNTIYF; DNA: TGTGCCAGCAGCCCGCACGTCAGGGATTCGCCTGGAAACACCATATATTTT
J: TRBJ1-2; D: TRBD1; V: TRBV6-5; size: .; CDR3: CASSIQGNYGYTF; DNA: TGTGCCAGCAGTATACAGGGGAACTATGGCTACACCTTC
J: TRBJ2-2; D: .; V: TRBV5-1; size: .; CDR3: CASSLVVRRDSIGAGELFF; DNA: TGCGCCAGCAGCTTGGTTGTCCGCCGGGACTCCATTGGGGCCGGGGAGCTGTTTTTT
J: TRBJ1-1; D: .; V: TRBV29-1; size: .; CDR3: CSVGDYWGTNTEAFF; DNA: TGCAGCGTTGGGGATTATTGGGGGACCAACACTGAAGCTTTCTTT
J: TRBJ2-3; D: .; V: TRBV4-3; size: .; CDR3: CASSHAWTDTQYF; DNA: TGCGCCAGCAGCCATGCCTGGACAGATACGCAGTATTTT
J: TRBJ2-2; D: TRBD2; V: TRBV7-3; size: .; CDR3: CASSLTGLAGGNTGELFF; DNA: TGTGCCAGCAGCTTAACTGGACTAGCGGGGGGAAACACCGGGGAGCTGTTTTTT
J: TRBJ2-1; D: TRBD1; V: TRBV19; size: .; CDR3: CASSIWQGAYNEQFF; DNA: TGTGCCAGTAGTATATGGCAGGGGGCCTACAATGAGCAGTTCTTC
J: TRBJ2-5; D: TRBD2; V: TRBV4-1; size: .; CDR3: CASSPRRGGRETQYF; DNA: TGCGCCAGCAGCCCGAGACGGGGGGGCAGAGAGACCCAGTACTTC
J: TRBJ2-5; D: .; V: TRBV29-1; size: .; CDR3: CSVAGAPQETQYF; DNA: TGCAGCGTTGCGGGGGCCCCACAAGAGACCCAGTACTTC
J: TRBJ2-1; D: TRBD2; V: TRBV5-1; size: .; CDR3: CASSWLAGVKNEQFF; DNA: TGCGCCAGCAGCTGGTTAGCGGGGGTTAAAAATGAGCAGTTCTTC
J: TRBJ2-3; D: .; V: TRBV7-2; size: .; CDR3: CASSLNRAGTDTQYF; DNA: TGTGCCAGCAGCCTTAATAGGGCCGGCACAGATACGCAGTATTTT